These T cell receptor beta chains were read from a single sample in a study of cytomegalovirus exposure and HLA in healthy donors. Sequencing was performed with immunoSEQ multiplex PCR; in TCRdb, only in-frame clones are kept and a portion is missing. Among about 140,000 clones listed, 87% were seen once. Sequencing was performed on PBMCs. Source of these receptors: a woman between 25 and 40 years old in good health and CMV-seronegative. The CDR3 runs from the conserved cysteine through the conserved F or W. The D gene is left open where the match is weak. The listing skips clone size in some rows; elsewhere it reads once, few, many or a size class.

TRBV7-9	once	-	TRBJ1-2	CASSLLLTGGTYGYTF	TGTGCCAGCAGCTTACTTCTGACAGGCGGCACTTATGGCTACACCTTC
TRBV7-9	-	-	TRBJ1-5	CASSSTGRGHKNQPQHF	TGTGCCAGCAGCTCAACAGGGAGGGGACACAAAAATCAGCCCCAGCATTTT
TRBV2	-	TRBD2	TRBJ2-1	CASSEPAGGSGRMNEQFF	TGTGCCAGCAGTGAACCGGCTGGGGGGAGCGGGAGGATGAATGAGCAGTTCTTC
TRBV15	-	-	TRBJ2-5	CATSRDVGGARQETQYF	TGTGCCACCAGCAGAGATGTTGGGGGCGCGAGGCAAGAGACCCAGTACTTC
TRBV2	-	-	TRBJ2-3	CASSEAQLELGTDTQYF	TGTGCCAGCAGTGAAGCGCAACTAGAACTGGGCACAGATACGCAGTATTTT
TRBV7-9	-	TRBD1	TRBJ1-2	CASSVGQGVSGYTF	TGTGCCAGCAGTGTCGGACAGGGTGTTTCTGGCTACACCTTC
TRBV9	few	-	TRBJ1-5	CASSATDGSQPQHF	TGTGCCAGCAGCGCGACCGACGGGAGTCAGCCCCAGCATTTT
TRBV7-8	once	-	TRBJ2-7	CASSARRTGRYYEQYF	TGTGCCAGCAGCGCCAGACGCACAGGGCGATACTACGAGCAGTACTTC
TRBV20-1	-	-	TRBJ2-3	CSGRETDTQYF	TGCAGTGGGAGGGAGACAGATACGCAGTATTTT
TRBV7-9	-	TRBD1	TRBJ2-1	CASSTFDRGHEQFF	TGTGCCAGCAGCACCTTCGACAGGGGGCATGAGCAGTTCTTC
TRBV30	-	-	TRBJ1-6	CAWSVQGDSPLHF	TGTGCCTGGAGTGTACAGGGAGATTCACCCCTCCACTTT
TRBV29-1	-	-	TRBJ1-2	CSVEDRGNDGYTF	TGCAGCGTTGAAGATCGGGGGAACGATGGCTACACCTTC
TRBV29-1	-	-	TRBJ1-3	CSVEQTTLSGNTIYF	TGCAGCGTTGAACAGACAACCTTGTCTGGAAACACCATATATTTT
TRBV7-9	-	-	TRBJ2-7	CASSLVGRSYEQYF	TGTGCCAGCAGCTTAGTTGGCAGAAGCTACGAGCAGTACTTC
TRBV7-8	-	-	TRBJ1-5	CASSYSRGRVGNQPQHF	TGTGCCAGCAGCTACAGCAGGGGAAGGGTTGGCAATCAGCCCCAGCATTTT
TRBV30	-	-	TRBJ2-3	CAWSAPVTDTQYF	TGTGCCTGGAGTGCCCCGGTCACAGATACGCAGTATTTT
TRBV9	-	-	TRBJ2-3	CASSVVGGTGSTQYF	TGTGCCAGCAGCGTAGTTGGCGGGACGGGGAGTACGCAGTATTTT
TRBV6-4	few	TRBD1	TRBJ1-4	CASGTGYNKEKLFF	TGTGCCAGCGGGACAGGGTACAATAAGGAAAAACTGTTTTTT
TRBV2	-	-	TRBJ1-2	CASSASVGLYGYTF	TGTGCCAGCAGTGCGTCAGTGGGACTCTATGGCTACACCTTC
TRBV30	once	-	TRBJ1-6	CAWSVREGAPLHF	TGTGCCTGGAGTGTACGGGAGGGGGCACCCCTCCACTTT
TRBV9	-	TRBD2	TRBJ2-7	CASSSGSGTYEQYF	TGTGCCAGCAGCTCGGGTAGCGGGACCTACGAGCAGTACTTC
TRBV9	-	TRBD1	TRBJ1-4	CASSVGPRTGADYPGKNEKLFF	TGTGCCAGCAGCGTAGGGCCCCGGACAGGGGCCGATTACCCCGGAAAGAATGAAAAACTGTTTTTT
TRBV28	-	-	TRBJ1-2	CASTIPGSNYGYTF	TGTGCCAGCACAATCCCGGGGTCTAACTATGGCTACACCTTC
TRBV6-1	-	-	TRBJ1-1	CASRRQENTEAFF	TGTGCCAGCAGGAGACAGGAGAACACTGAAGCTTTCTTT
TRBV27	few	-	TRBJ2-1	CASSHRGGSYNEQFF	TGTGCCAGCAGTCACAGGGGGGGTTCCTACAATGAGCAGTTCTTC
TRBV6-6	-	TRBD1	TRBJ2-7	CASRSLGQVYEQYF	TGTGCCAGCAGGTCGTTAGGACAGGTCTACGAGCAGTACTTC
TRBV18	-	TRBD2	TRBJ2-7	CASSPRRGLADSTKQYF	TGTGCCAGCTCACCACGACGGGGACTAGCGGACTCTACGAAGCAGTACTTC
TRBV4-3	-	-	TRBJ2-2	CASSLYLGANTGELFF	TGCGCCAGCAGCCTCTATCTAGGGGCGAACACCGGGGAGCTGTTTTTT
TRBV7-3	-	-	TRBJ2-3	CASSLTYSDTQYF	TGTGCCAGCAGCTTAACGTATTCAGATACGCAGTATTTT
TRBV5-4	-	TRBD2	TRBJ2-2	CASARGSGGNMNTGELFF	TGTGCCAGCGCACGGGGTAGCGGGGGAAATATGAACACCGGGGAGCTGTTTTTT
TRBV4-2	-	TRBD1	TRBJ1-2	CASSPSTGAYGYTF	TGTGCCAGCAGCCCATCGACAGGGGCATATGGCTACACCTTC
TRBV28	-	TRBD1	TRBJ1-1	CASSITMYRDRGTNTEAFF	TGTGCCAGCAGTATCACTATGTACCGGGACAGGGGAACGAACACTGAAGCTTTCTTT
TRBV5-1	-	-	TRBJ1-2	CASSLDSDGYPF	TGCGCCAGCAGCTTGGACAGTGATGGCTACCCCTTC
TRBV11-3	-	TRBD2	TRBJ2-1	CASSLPGGAGNEQFF	TGTGCCAGCAGCTTGCCCGGGGGGGCCGGAAATGAGCAGTTCTTC
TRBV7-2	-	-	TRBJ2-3	CASSFPGDTQYF	TGTGCCAGCAGCTTCCCCGGAGATACGCAGTATTTT
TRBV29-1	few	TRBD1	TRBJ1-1	CSAGQGSFAEAFF	TGCAGCGCCGGACAGGGAAGCTTCGCTGAAGCTTTCTTT
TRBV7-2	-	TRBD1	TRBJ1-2	CASSLGQGEGYTF	TGTGCCAGCAGCTTAGGACAGGGGGAGGGCTACACCTTC
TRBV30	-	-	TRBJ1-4	CAWGDRWSEKLFF	TGTGCCTGGGGCGACAGGTGGTCTGAAAAACTGTTTTTT